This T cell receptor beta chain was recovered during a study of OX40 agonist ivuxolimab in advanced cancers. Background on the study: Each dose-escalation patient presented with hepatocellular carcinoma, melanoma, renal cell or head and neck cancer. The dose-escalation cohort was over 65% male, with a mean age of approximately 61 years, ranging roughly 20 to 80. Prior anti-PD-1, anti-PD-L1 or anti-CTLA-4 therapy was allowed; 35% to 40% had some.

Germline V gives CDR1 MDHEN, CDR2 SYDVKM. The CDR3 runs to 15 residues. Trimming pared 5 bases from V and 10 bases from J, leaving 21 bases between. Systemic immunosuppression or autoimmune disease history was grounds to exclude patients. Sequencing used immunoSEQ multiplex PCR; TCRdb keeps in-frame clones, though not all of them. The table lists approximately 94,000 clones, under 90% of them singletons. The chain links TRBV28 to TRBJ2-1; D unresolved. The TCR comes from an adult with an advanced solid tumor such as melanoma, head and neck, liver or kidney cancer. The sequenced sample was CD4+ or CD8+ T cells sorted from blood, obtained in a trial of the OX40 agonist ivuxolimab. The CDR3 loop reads CASSLDPSPIEEQFF. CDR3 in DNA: TGTGCCAGCAGTCTAGACCCCAGCCCCATCGAGGAGCAGTTCTTC.